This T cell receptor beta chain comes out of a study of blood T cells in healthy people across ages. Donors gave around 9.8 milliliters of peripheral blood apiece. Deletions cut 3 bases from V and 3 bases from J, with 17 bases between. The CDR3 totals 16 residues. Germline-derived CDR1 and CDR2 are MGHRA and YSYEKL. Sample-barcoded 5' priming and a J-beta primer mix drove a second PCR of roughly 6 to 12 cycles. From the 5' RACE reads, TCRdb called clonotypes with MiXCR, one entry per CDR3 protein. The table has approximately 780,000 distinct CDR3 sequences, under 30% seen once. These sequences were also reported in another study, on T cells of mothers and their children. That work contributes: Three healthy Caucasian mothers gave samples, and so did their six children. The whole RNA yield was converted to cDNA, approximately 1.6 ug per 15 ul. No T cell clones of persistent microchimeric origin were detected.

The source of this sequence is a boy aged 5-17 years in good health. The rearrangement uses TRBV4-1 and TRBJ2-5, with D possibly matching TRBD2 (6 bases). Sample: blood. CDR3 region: CASSHPGRTSKETQYF. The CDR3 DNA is TGCGCCAGCAGCCACCCGGGGAGGACTTCAAAAGAGACCCAGTACTTC.